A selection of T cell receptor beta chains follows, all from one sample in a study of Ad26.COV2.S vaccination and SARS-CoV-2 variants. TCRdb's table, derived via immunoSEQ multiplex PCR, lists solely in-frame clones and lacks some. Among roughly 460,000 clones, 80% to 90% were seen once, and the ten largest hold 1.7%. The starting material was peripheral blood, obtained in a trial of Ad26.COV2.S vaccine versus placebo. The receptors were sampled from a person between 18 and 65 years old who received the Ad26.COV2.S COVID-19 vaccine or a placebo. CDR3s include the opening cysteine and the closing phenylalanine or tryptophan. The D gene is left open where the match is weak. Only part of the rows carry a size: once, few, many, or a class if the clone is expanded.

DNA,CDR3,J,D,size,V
TGCGCCAGCAGCTTGGCCGTCACCGGGGAGCTGTTTTTT,CASSLAVTGELFF,TRBJ2-2,NA,NA,TRBV5-1
TGTGCCAGCAGTTTCGGACGGTCTGCAACTAATGAAAAACTGTTTTTT,CASSFGRSATNEKLFF,TRBJ1-4,NA,NA,TRBV6-5
TGTGCCTGGAGCGGCGCGGGCGATGAGCAGTTCTTC,CAWSGAGDEQFF,TRBJ2-1,NA,NA,TRBV30
TGTGCCAGTAGTCCCTCCTGGACAGGGTCCACTGGGGCCAACGTCCTGACTTTC,CASSPSWTGSTGANVLTF,TRBJ2-6,TRBD1,NA,TRBV19
TGTGCCAGCAGTGAAGATTTGGGACAGGGGGCCTCACCCCTCCACTTT,CASSEDLGQGASPLHF,TRBJ1-6,TRBD1,NA,TRBV2
TGTGCCAGCAGCTTACTTCCCTACGAGCAGTACTTC,CASSLLPYEQYF,TRBJ2-7,NA,few,TRBV11-2
TGCAGCGTTCCAGGAGGGGGGAACTATGGCTACACCTTC,CSVPGGGNYGYTF,TRBJ1-2,NA,once,TRBV29-1
TGTGCCAGCAGTCCAGGGGAGAACACTGAAGCTTTCTTT,CASSPGENTEAFF,TRBJ1-1,NA,NA,TRBV2
TGCGCCAGCAGTGACCTGTCAGAGCAGTTCTTC,CASSDLSEQFF,TRBJ2-1,NA,NA,TRBV10-2
TGCAGCGTCGGTTGGCGGTCCTACGAGCAGTACTTC,CSVGWRSYEQYF,TRBJ2-7,NA,NA,TRBV29-1
TGTGCCAGCAGTGAAGTCGGACTAGGGGACAATGAGCAGTTCTTC,CASSEVGLGDNEQFF,TRBJ2-1,TRBD2,once,TRBV2
TGTGCCTGGAGTCTACGGGGGGATCAGCCCCAGCATTTT,CAWSLRGDQPQHF,TRBJ1-5,NA,NA,TRBV30
TGTGCCTGGCGAAATTACAGGGTTGGCTATGGCTACACCTTC,CAWRNYRVGYGYTF,TRBJ1-2,NA,NA,TRBV30
TGTGCCAGCTCACGAACCGGGACGAGGAATGAAAAACTGTTTTTT,CASSRTGTRNEKLFF,TRBJ1-4,NA,once,TRBV18
TGCGCCAGCAATTCCGGGACAGGGGTGGGGGAGCAGTACTTC,CASNSGTGVGEQYF,TRBJ2-7,TRBD1,NA,TRBV5-1
TGTGCCAGCAGCTTAGCTCGGGGGCTTAGGGAGCTGTTTTTT,CASSLARGLRELFF,TRBJ2-2,NA,NA,TRBV11-2
TGTGCCAGCAGTTACTCAGGGCAGGACAATCAGCCCCAGCATTTT,CASSYSGQDNQPQHF,TRBJ1-5,NA,NA,TRBV6-5
TGTGCCAGCAGCTTAAGAGTCGGACTAGCGGGGGACAATGAGCAGTTCTTC,CASSLRVGLAGDNEQFF,TRBJ2-1,TRBD2,NA,TRBV6-2/TRBV6-3
TGTGCCAGCAGCAAAACCCCCCCCGGGGCAGGGGTATCACCCCTCCACTTT,CASSKTPPGAGVSPLHF,TRBJ1-6,NA,once,TRBV21-1
TGCGCCAGCAGCTTGGAGGTTGCGGCAGCCTATGGCTACACCTTC,CASSLEVAAAYGYTF,TRBJ1-2,NA,NA,TRBV5-1
TGTGCCAGCAGCCTGGGGACTAGCGGGTCCTACGAGCAGTACTTC,CASSLGTSGSYEQYF,TRBJ2-7,TRBD2,NA,TRBV7-3
TGTGCCAGCAGAGGGGAACTGGTTAATGAAAAACTGTTTTTT,CASRGELVNEKLFF,TRBJ1-4,NA,NA,TRBV2
TGTGCCAGCAGTGAATTTGGGCGCGGTAAGACCTATGGCTACACCTTC,CASSEFGRGKTYGYTF,TRBJ1-2,NA,NA,TRBV2
TGCGCCAGCAGCGTAGACATGAACACTGAAGCTTTCTTT,CASSVDMNTEAFF,TRBJ1-1,NA,NA,TRBV5-1
TGTGCCAGCAGCACGAACAAAAATTCGGCCGAAGCTTTCTTT,CASSTNKNSAEAFF,TRBJ1-1,NA,NA,TRBV5-4
TGTGCCAGCAGCTTAGCGGGTAGCGGGAGGATCAATGAGCAGTTCTTC,CASSLAGSGRINEQFF,TRBJ2-1,TRBD2,NA,TRBV11-2
TGTGCCAGCTCAGCAAGTACTAGCGGGACCACAGATACGCAGTATTTT,CASSASTSGTTDTQYF,TRBJ2-3,TRBD2,NA,TRBV18
TGCAGCGCCCGAAGGGGAGGTGGGACCGAGCAGTACTTC,CSARRGGGTEQYF,TRBJ2-7,NA,NA,TRBV29-1
TGCAGCGTTCAGGGACAGGGTTCAGCTAACTATGGCTACACCTTC,CSVQGQGSANYGYTF,TRBJ1-2,TRBD1,NA,TRBV29-1
TGTGCCAGCAGTTCCCCCGGAGAAAGAACCGGGGAGCTGTTTTTT,CASSSPGERTGELFF,TRBJ2-2,NA,NA,TRBV28
TGCGCCAGCAGCTTAACAGGAGGGAACACTGAAGCTTTCTTT,CASSLTGGNTEAFF,TRBJ1-1,NA,once,TRBV5-1
TGTGCCAGCAGTATAATATTCGGGTCGGAGCAGCCCCAGCATTTT,CASSIIFGSEQPQHF,TRBJ1-5,NA,NA,TRBV6-5
TGTGCCAGCAGTTACTTGGACCTCGTCAGGGGGGGTAGCAATCAGCCCCAGCATTTT,CASSYLDLVRGGSNQPQHF,TRBJ1-5,TRBD1,once,TRBV6-2/TRBV6-3